This T cell receptor (beta chain) was profiled in a study of cytomegalovirus exposure and HLA in healthy donors (TCRdb year 2017). About the study as a whole: In an earlier analysis of under 750 of the donors, less than 350 Gb of sequence data and just under 120 million unique TCR beta sequences from about 179 million T cells were reported. An early release covering just under 650 HLA-typed donors comprised roughly 300 gigabases of sequencing data and 85 million to 100 million unique TCR sequences. Among the approximately 400 genotyped donors, 75% to 90% belonged to the genetic ancestry cluster associated with self-reported Caucasian donors. The study was designed to test whether signatures of past pathogen exposure could be identified by cataloging public T cell receptors. The T cell repertoires of 666 subjects were profiled by immunosequencing and related to cytomegalovirus serostatus. A separate validation cohort of over a hundred different subjects was used in addition to the approximately 700-subject first cohort. To predict cytomegalovirus infection status, the study brought together high-throughput TCR immunosequencing, statistical association of individual TCRs with disease status, and machine learning. A later analysis re-examined previously published TCR beta repertoires from just over 650 donors and added high-resolution HLA genotyping to investigate patterns of TCR occurrence. Rather than drawing on any new phenotypic data, the later analysis identified candidate immune exposures from TCR beta sequences and the way those sequences occurred across donors. In an earlier analysis of roughly 600 of the donors, high-throughput TCR beta sequencing was used to judge whether each TCR beta V gene segment behaved as functional or pseudogenic. Donor age, sex, ethnicity and CMV serostatus were compiled alongside the repertoire data. Genome-wide SNP genotypes for about three fifths of the roughly 670 donors were used in a later genetic analysis, which treated that subset as a discovery cohort. Every discovery cohort repertoire had been produced on one sequencing platform. Class I and class II HLA loci were covered by the typing at four-digit resolution. Typing coverage varied by locus: 629-630 donors for A, B, C, DRB1 and DQB1; 522 for DQA1; approximately 610 for DPA1; roughly 470 for DPB1. Roughly 5 DR-DQ haplotypes were handled as single units for association and clustering, since linkage in the cohort was strong. Across 300 to 500 genotyped donors of the cohort, an average of approximately 240,000 unique TCR beta nucleotide sequences per donor were sequenced, and 15% to 20% of those sequences were non-productive. On the study overall, not on this receptor specifically: In an earlier analysis of about 540 of the donors, most TCR beta V segments were observed in productive rearrangements about 90% or about 30% of the time, broadly matching IMGT annotations. Presence/absence analyses assumed roughly uniform sequencing depth across donors, an assumption that may not hold. The 87-base-pair reads could not distinguish some IMGT-functional V segments, including TRBV6-2 and TRBV6-3, so those segments were excluded. A cluster of highly shared sequence variants was judged likely to be a technical artifact of the sequencing pipeline. Because HLA typing was unavailable for some donors at each locus, only the typed subset was used in association tests. In this cohort, only TCR beta chains were sequenced, and detectable features were limited by the absence of alpha or paired-chain data. A later analysis found that most CMV-associated TCR beta chains appeared HLA-restricted, with HLA associations seemingly driven largely by CMV exposure. A later genetic analysis associated a missense DCLRE1C variant with V-gene and J-gene trimming of TCR beta chains, and an independent cohort replicated the association. Correlated functional status among segregating V segments might be attributable to linkage disequilibrium, but an unknown experimental factor could not be ruled out. Specific HLA alleles were associated with more than 15,000 TCR beta sequences at a false discovery rate of 0.05 in a later analysis. According to the authors, the approach could potentially be generalized to other disease states and immunological phenotypes. Several of the top co-occurrence clusters appeared to be linked to parvovirus B19, influenza, CMV and Epstein-Barr virus, according to a later analysis. Most TCR sequences were observed very rarely across donors, whereas some public TCRs were present in many individuals. When HLA alleles, especially DR and DQ, strongly co-occurred, attributing TCR associations to individual alleles was difficult. In a later analysis, the rate of TCR association differed among HLA loci, with DRB1 alleles having the most associated TCRs and HLA-C alleles having the fewest. Three of the identified cytomegalovirus-associated TCR beta chains were confirmed in vitro to be specific for cytomegalovirus antigens. A total of fewer than 200 TCR beta chains were listed by the study as associated with cytomegalovirus. The classifier was reported to diagnose cytomegalovirus status with high specificity and sensitivity in both the original and validation cohorts. The earlier analysis of approximately 540 of the donors excluded approximately 15 rarely observed V segments, including chromosome 9 orphons, because counts were too low. In a later analysis, HLA-associated TCR beta chains showed more clonal expansion and lower generation probabilities than non-associated chains that were equally common. Immune exposure information for the cohort was limited to CMV serostatus. A further reported finding was that TCR beta sequences accurately predicted the HLA-A and HLA-B alleles for most subjects in the first cohort. A later genetic analysis reported fewer N-insertions in productive TCRs among donors in an Asian-associated ancestry cluster than the roughly 620-donor mean.

CDR1 and CDR2, per the germline V gene (reference sequence), are SGHNT and YYREEE. The CDR3 runs 13 residues from the cysteine to the phenylalanine. Only the CDR3 region is kept as DNA, spanning 39 bases read in frame from base 1. The junction shows trimming of 4 bases on V and 0 bases on J, and the gene matches do not reach 1 base of it. This clone turned up a few times. Which antigen it targets is not known. Nothing much larger sits one base from this clone, and base qualities are not available. The cohort consisted of hundreds of healthy bone marrow donors. All cohort members were sampled while nominally healthy, although unrecorded immune exposures were likely present. Of the 650 to 750 cohort members, 250 to 300 had positive CMV serostatus and roughly 350 had negative CMV serostatus, and CMV serostatus was not recorded for the donor. Each donor provided a peripheral blood sample, and peripheral blood mononuclear cells were used for TCR beta sequencing. Genomic DNA extraction from the blood cell samples was performed with the Qiagen DNeasy Blood Extraction Kit.

Preparation of the library involved the immunoSEQ multiplex PCR assay. For the multiplex PCR, a mixture combining 60 forward primers for TCR Vbeta segments and 13 reverse primers for TCR Jbeta segments was used. Amplification of the CDR3 region of rearranged TCR beta genes was performed with a multiplex PCR assay on genomic DNA. On the Illumina HiSeq System, the amplified TCR beta libraries were sequenced as 87-base-pair reads. In the authors' own workflow: Across the 700 or so repertoires, a later analysis counted some 80 million unique TCR beta chains, roughly 11 million of which were shared by at least two donors. A nearest-neighbor algorithm error-corrected the raw reads and collapsed the reads into unique sequences, merging closely related sequences to remove PCR and sequencing errors. CDR3 sequences were aligned to IMGT reference sequences to assign V, D and J gene segments. Each retained sequence needed at least a six-nucleotide match to both a V gene segment and a J gene segment. Rearrangements were called productive when the CDR3 lacked stop codons and stayed in frame with V and J; all others were non-productive. Following IMGT convention, CDR3 was defined as the stretch from the second conserved V-encoded cysteine to the conserved J-encoded phenylalanine. Sequences without an unambiguous match to a single V gene segment were excluded from the earlier analysis of 500 to 700 of the donors. An earlier analysis of several hundred of the donors called V segments functional above 56.7% productive rearrangements and segregating when the between-donor standard deviation exceeded 5%. A statistical classification framework was built for diagnosing cytomegalovirus status from the catalog of TCR beta chain sequences. A later analysis assigned V and J genes by comparing TCR nucleotide sequences with IMGT/GENE-DB human TR gene sequences. The TCRdist pipeline was used in a later analysis to assign CDR3 sequences and most-parsimonious VDJ recombination scenarios. In a later analysis, each TCR beta chain was defined by its CDR3 amino acid sequence together with its V-gene family, and reads lacking a unique V-gene family were excluded. As a way to deal with suspected cross-contamination and a sequencing artifact, a later analysis dropped approximately 590 nucleotide sequences that were highly shared and had low generation probability. In a later analysis, a clonal expansion index for each public chain was calculated from normalized within-repertoire ranks of inferred template counts. In a later analysis, generation probabilities were computed with a VDJ recombination model fitted to out-of-frame rearrangements, and the resulting probabilities were checked against IGoR. In a later analysis, hypergeometric tests were used to score TCR-TCR, TCR-HLA and TCR-CMV co-occurrence, with a repertoire-size bias correction applied to TCR pairs. A later analysis estimated false discovery rates by permuting HLA or CMV assignments 20 times. A later analysis grouped co-occurring TCRs with DBSCAN, adding TCRdist sequence similarity when clustering within HLA-allele-positive subsets. Repertoires with fewer than 30,000 or more than 120,000 public chains were left out of co-occurrence clustering, as were a few repertoires with anomalous nucleotide sharing. TCRdb mirrors the immuneACCESS table, restricted to in-frame sequences. Some clones are absent from its copies; in checked studies, under half trace to an unresolved V gene, and the reason for the others is unknown. The V and J calls and clone size come from that table; D and trimming were worked out from the DNA. Here the sample has 90,000 to 150,000 clones; about 80% occur a single time. The ten biggest clones cover 2% to 2.5% of the sample.

The chain is assembled from TRBV5-4 and TRBJ2-7; TRBD1 agrees with 7 junctional bases. The source is a human donor in good health. Material for sequencing was PBMCs. The nucleotide sequence is TGTGCCAGCAGCCAGGGGGTCTCCTACGAGCAGTACTTC. Its translation is CASSQGVSYEQYF.